The present T cell receptor (beta chain) was sequenced within a study of T cell changes during pregnancy in multiple sclerosis. Sequenced by immunoSEQ multiplex PCR; TCRdb stores in-frame clones only, minus some. The sample holds over 65,000 clones, about 90% seen once. Germline-derived CDR1 and CDR2 are SGHTA and FQGNSA. This CDR3 contains 15 residues. V dropped 4 bases and J dropped 7; count of bases not matched to a gene: 9. Sequencing used peripheral blood, obtained in the second trimester of pregnancy. The V gene is TRBV7-2, the J gene TRBJ1-4; TRBD1 matches 7 bases. The sequence was collected from a female donor with multiple sclerosis, enrolled in a pregnancy study. This CDR3 is CASSSHRGGSEKLFF. The CDR3 nucleotides are TGTGCCAGCAGCTCCCACAGGGGAGGAAGTGAAAAACTGTTTTTT. The full variable domain, with the rest looked up from reference TRBV7-2 and TRBJ1-4, is GAGVSQSPSNKVTEKGKDVELRCDPISGHTALYWYRQSLGQGLEFLIYFQGNSAPDKSGLPSDRFSAERTGGSVSTLTIQRTQQEDSAVYLCASSSHRGGSEKLFFGSGTQLSVL.